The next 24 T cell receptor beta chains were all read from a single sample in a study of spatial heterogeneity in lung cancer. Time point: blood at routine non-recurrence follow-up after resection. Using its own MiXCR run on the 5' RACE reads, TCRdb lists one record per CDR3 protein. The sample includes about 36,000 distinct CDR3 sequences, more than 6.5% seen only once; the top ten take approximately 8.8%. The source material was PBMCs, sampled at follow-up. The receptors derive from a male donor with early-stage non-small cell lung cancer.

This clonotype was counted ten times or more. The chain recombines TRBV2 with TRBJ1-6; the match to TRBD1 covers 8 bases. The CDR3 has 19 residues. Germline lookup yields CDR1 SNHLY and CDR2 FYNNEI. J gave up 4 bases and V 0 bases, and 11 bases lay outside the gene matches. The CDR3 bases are TGTGCCAGCAGTGAAGCGCTTAGTCCAGGGGGCTGGTATAATTCACCCCTCCACTTT. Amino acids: CASSEALSPGGWYNSPLHF.

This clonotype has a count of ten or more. Written as DNA, the CDR3 is TGTGCCAGCAGCTTATTTTCCACCGGACTAGGTGTCGATGAGCAGTTCTTC. Protein: CASSLFSTGLGVDEQFF. The chain combines TRBV11-2 with TRBJ2-1; 7 bases align to TRBD2. This CDR3 has 17 residues. Germline V gives CDR1 SGHAT, CDR2 FQNNGV. J was trimmed by 8 bases and V by 2 bases; bases with no gene match: 15.

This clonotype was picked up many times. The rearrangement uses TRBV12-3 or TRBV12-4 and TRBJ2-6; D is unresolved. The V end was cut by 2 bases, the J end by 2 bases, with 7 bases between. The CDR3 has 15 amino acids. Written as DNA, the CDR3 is TGTGCCAGCAGTTTAAGGACGGCTGGGGCCAACGTCCTGACTTTC. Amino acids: CASSLRTAGANVLTF.

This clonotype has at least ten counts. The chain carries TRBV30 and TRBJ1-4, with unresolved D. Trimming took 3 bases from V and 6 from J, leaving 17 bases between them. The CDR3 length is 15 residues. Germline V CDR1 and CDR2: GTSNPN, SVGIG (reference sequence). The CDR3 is CAWSPRWEIHEKLFF. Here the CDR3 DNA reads TGTGCCTGGAGCCCTAGATGGGAAATACATGAAAAACTGTTTTTT.

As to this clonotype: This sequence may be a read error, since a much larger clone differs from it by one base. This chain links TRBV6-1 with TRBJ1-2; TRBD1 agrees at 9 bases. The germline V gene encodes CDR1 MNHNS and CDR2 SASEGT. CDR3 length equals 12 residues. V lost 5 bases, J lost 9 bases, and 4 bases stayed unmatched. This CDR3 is CASSRQGECYTF. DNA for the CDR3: TGTGCCAGCAGTAGACAGGGGGAGTGCTACACCTTC.

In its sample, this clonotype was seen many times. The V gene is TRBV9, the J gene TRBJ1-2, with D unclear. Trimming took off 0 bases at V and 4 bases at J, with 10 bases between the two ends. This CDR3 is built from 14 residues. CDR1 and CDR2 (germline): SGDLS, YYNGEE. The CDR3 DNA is TGTGCCAGCAGCGTAGATGAGTCACTCTATGGCTACACCTTC. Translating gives CASSVDESLYGYTF.

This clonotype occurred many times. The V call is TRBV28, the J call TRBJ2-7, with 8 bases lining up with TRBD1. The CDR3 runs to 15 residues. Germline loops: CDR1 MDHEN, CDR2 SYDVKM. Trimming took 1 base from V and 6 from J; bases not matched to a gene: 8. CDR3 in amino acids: CASSLSRGPFLEQYF. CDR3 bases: TGTGCCAGCAGTTTATCCAGGGGGCCTTTTCTCGAGCAGTACTTC.

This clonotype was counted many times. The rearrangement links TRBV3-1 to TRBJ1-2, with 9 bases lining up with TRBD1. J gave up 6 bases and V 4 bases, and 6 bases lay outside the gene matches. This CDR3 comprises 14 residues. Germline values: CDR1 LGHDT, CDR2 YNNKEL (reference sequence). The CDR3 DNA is TGTGCCAGCAGCCCGACAGGGGGGGAAAATGGCTACACCTTC. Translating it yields CASSPTGGENGYTF.

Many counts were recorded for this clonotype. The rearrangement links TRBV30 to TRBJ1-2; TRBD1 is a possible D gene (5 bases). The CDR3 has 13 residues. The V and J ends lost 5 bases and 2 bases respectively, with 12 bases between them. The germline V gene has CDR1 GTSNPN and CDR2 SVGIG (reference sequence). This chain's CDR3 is CAWSRDPNYGYTF. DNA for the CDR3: TGTGCCTGGTCCCGGGACCCCAACTATGGCTACACCTTC.

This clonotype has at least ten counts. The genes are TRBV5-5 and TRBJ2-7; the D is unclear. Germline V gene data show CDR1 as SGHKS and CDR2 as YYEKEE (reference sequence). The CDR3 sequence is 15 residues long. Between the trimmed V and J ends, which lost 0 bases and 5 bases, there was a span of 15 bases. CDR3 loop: CASSLVGVGLNEQYF. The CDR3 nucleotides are TGTGCCAGCAGCTTGGTAGGCGTGGGTCTTAACGAGCAGTACTTC.

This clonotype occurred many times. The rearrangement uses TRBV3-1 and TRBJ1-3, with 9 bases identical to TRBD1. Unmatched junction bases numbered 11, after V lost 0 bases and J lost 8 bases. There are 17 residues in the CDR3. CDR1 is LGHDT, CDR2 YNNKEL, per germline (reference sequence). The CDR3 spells CASSQDGLQGAGDTIYF. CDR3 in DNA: TGTGCCAGCAGCCAAGACGGACTACAGGGGGCTGGGGACACCATATATTTT.

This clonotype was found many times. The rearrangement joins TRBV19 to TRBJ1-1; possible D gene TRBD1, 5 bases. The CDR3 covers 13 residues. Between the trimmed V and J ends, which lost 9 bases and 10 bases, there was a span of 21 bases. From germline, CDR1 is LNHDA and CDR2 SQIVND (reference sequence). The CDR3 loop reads CASNDSEDLRAFF. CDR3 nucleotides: TGTGCCAGCAACGACAGTGAAGATTTGAGAGCTTTCTTT.

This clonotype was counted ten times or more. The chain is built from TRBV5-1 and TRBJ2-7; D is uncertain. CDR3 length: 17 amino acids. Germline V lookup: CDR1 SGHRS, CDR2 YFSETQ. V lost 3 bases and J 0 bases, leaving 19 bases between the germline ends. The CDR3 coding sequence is TGCGCCAGCAGCTCCCCCTCGGGTACACCGAGCTCCTACGAGCAGTACTTC. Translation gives CASSSPSGTPSSYEQYF.

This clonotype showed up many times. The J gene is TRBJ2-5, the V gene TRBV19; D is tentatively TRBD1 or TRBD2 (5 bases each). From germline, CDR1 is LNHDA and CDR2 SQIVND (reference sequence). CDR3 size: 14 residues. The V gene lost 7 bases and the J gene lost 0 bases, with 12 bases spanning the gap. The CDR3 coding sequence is TGTGCCAGTAACCCGGGGCAGAACCAAGAGACCCAGTACTTC. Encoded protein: CASNPGQNQETQYF.

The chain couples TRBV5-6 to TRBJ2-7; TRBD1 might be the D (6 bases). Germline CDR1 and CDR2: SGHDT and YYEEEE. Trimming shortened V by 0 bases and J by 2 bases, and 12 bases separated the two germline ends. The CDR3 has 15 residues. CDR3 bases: TGTGCCAGCAGCTTGGTTCAGGGGAGCCCCTACGAGCAGTACTTC. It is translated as CASSLVQGSPYEQYF.

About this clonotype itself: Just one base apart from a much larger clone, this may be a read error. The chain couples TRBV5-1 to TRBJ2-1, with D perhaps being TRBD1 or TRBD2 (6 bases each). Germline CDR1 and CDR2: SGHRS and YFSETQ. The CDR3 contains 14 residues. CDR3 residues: CVSREGGTYNEQFF. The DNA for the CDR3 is TGCGTCAGCAGAGAGGGGGGCACCTACAATGAGCAGTTCTTC.

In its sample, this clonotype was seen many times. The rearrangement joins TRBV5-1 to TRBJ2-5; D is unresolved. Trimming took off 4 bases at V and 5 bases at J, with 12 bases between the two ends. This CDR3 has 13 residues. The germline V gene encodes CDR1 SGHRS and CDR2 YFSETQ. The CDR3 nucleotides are TGCGCCAGCAGCCGTCAGGCGGAGGAGACCCAGTACTTC. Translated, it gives CASSRQAEETQYF.

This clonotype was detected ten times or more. CDR3 protein: CASRPTGGYEQYF. The CDR3 coding sequence is TGTGCCTCCCGTCCGACAGGGGGATACGAGCAGTACTTC. This chain links TRBV10-3 with TRBJ2-7, with 9 bases that match TRBD1. Germline CDR1 and CDR2: ENHRY and SYGVKD. J was trimmed by 4 bases and V by 11 bases; bases with no gene match: 9. The CDR3 runs 13 residues.

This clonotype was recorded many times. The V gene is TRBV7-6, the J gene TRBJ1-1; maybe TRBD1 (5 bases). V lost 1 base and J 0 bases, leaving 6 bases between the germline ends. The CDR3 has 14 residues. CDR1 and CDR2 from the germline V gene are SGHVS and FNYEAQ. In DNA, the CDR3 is TGTGCCAGCAGCTTAGACAGGATGAACACTGAAGCTTTCTTT. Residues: CASSLDRMNTEAFF.

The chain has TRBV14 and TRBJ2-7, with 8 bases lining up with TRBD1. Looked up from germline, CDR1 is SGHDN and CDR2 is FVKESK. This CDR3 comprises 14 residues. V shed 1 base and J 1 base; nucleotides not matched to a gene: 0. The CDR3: CASSQGTGSYEQYF. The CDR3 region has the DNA TGTGCCAGCAGCCAAGGGACAGGGTCCTACGAGCAGTACTTC.

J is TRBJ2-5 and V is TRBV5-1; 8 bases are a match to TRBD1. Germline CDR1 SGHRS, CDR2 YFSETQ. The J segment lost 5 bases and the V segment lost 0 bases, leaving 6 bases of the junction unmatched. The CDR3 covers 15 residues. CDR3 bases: TGCGCCAGCAGCTTGGACCGACCAGGGGGCGAGACCCAGTACTTC. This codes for CASSLDRPGGETQYF. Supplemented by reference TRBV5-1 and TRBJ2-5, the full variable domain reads KAGVTQTPRYLIKTRGQQVTLSCSPISGHRSVSWYQQTPGQGLQFLFEYFSETQRNKGNFPGRFSGRQFSNSRSEMNVSTLELGDSALYLCASSLDRPGGETQYFGPGTRLLVL.

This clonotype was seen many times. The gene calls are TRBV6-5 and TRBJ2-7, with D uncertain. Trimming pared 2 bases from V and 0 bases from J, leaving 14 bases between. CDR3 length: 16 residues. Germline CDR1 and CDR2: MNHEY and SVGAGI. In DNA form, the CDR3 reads TGTGCCAGCAGTTACCGGGCCATTCTTAGCTCCTACGAGCAGTACTTC. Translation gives CASSYRAILSSYEQYF.

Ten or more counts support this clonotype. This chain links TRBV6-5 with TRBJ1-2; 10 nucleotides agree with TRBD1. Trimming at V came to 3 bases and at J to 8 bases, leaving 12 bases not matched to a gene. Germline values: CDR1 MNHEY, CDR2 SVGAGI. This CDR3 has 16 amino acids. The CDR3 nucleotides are TGTGCCAGCAGTTATGATTACTTCGGGACAGGGGAAGGCTACACCTTC. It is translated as CASSYDYFGTGEGYTF.

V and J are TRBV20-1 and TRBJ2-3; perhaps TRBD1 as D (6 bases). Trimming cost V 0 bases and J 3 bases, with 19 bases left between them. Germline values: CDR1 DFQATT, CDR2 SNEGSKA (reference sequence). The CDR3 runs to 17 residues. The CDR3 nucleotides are TGCAGTGCTAGAGACCCCATATCCAGGGGTGGGACAGATACGCAGTATTTT. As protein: CSARDPISRGGTDTQYF.